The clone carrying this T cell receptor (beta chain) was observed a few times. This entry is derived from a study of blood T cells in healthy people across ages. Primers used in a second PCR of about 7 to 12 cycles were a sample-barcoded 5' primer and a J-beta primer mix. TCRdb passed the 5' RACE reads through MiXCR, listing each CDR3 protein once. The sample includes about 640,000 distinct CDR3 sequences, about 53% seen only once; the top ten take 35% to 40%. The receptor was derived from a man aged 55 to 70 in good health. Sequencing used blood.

CDR3 nucleotide sequence: TGTGCCAGCAGTGAAGCGGGACAGGGGTCCTACGAGCAGTACTTC. This gives the protein CASSEAGQGSYEQYF. The V call is TRBV6-1, the J call TRBJ2-7, with TRBD1 matching over 10 bases. With V trimmed by 0 bases and J by 1 base, 0 bases remained unmatched. This CDR3 has 15 residues. Germline V gene data show CDR1 as MNHNS and CDR2 as SASEGT.